This TCR beta chain was retrieved from a study of cytomegalovirus exposure and HLA in healthy donors. 13 Jbeta primers and 60 Vbeta primers were used for the PCR. Some clones are missing from TCRdb's copy, which holds only in-frame ones; the method was immunoSEQ multiplex PCR. The table includes 130,000 or so clones, around 72% detected once. A few counts support this clone. The germline V gene encodes CDR1 SGHRS and CDR2 YFSETQ. The CDR3 consists of 16 residues. V shed 6 bases and J 4 bases; nucleotides not matched to a gene: 12. The source is a man aged 50 to 60 in good health and CMV-seropositive. The J gene is TRBJ2-3, the V gene TRBV5-1; 9 bases map to TRBD2. Sequenced material: PBMCs. CDR3 in amino acids: CASKFAGGPRADTQYF. CDR3 DNA sequence: TGCGCCAGCAAATTCGCGGGAGGGCCTCGTGCAGATACGCAGTATTTT.